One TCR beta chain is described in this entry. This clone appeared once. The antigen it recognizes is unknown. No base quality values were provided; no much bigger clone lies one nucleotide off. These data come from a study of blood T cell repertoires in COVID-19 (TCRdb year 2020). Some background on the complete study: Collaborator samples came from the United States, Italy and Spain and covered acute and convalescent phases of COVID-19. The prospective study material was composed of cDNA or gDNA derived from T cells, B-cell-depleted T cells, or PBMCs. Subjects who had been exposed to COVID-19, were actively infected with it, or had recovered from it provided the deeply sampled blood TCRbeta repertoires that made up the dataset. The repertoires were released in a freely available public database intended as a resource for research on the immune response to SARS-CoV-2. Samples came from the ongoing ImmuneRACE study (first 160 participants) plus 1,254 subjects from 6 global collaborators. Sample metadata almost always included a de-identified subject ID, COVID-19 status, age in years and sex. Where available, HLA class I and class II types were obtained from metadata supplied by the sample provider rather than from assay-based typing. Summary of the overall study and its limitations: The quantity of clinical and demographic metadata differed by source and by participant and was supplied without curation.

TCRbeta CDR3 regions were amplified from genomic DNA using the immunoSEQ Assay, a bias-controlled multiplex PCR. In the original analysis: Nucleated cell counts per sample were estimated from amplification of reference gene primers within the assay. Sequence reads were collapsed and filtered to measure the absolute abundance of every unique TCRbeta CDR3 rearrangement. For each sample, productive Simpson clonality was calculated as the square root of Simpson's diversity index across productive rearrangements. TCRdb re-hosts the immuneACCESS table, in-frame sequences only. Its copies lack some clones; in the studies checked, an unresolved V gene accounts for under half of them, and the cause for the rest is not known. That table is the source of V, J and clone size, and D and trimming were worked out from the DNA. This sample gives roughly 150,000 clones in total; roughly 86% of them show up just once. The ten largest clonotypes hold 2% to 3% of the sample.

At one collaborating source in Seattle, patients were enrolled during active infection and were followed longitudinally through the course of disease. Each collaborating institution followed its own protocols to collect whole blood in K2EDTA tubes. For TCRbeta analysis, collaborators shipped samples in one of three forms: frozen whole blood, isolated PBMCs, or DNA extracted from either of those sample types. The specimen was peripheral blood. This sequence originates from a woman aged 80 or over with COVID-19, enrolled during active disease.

In nucleotides, the sequence is TGTGCCAGCAGCCGTACGGCCACGGGGACAAGTTCCTACGAGCAGTACTTC. Its amino acids are CASSRTATGTSSYEQYF. The chain employs TRBV7-2 and TRBJ2-7; TRBD1 is a possible D gene, resting on 6 matching bases. Via the germline V gene, CDR1 is SGHTA and CDR2 FQGNSA. Measured from the cysteine to the phenylalanine, the CDR3 is 17 residues long. The read is trimmed to its CDR3 DNA, 51 bases read in frame from base 1. Relative to germline, V is 5 bases shorter and J is 1 base shorter, with 21 bases between their ends.